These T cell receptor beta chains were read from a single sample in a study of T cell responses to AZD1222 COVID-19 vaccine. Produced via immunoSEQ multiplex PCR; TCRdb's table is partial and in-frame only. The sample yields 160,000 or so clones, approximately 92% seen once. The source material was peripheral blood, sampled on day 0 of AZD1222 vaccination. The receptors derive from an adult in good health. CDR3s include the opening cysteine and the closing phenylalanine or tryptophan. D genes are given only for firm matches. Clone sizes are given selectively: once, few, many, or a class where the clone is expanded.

TGTGCCAGCAGCCAAGAGACCAGCCGTATCTACGAGCAGTACTTC	CASSQETSRIYEQYF	-	TRBV3-1/TRBV3-2	-	TRBJ2-7
TGTGCCAGCAGTTACCTGGAACCGGCGAAAGCTTTCTTT	CASSYLEPAKAFF	-	TRBV6-5	-	TRBJ1-1
TGTGCCAGCCAGCCACTAGCGGGAGTTGCAGATACGCAGTATTTT	CASQPLAGVADTQYF	once	TRBV7-9	TRBD2	TRBJ2-3
TGTGCCACCAGCAGAGGTAGGGGGACGGGCACAGATACGCAGTATTTT	CATSRGRGTGTDTQYF	-	TRBV15	-	TRBJ2-3
TGTGCCAGCAGTGAAGCGGCGACCGAGGATGGCTACACCTTC	CASSEAATEDGYTF	-	TRBV2	-	TRBJ1-2
TGTGCCAGCAGCCAGGCCGCGTACCAAGAGACCCAGTACTTC	CASSQAAYQETQYF	-	TRBV7-9	-	TRBJ2-5
TGTGCCAGCAGTGTCTCTAACTACCCTAACGGGTTCTTC	CASSVSNYPNGFF	-	TRBV2	-	TRBJ2-1
TGCGCCAGCAGCTTGGGACAGGGTGGCTTCAATGAGCAGTTCTTC	CASSLGQGGFNEQFF	-	TRBV5-1	TRBD1	TRBJ2-1
TGTGCCAGCAGTTTTGGAGGGGGCGAAAACGAGCAGTACTTC	CASSFGGGENEQYF	-	TRBV28	-	TRBJ2-7
TGTGCCAGCAGTGCTCGGACAGGGGGCACAGATACGCAGTATTTT	CASSARTGGTDTQYF	-	TRBV27	TRBD1	TRBJ2-3
TGTGCCACCAGGGACACCGGGGAGCTGTTTTTT	CATRDTGELFF	few	TRBV24-1	-	TRBJ2-2
TGTGCCAGCAGCTCCCCTGGGAGAGGGTCCTACAATGAGCAGTTCTTC	CASSSPGRGSYNEQFF	few	TRBV7-9	-	TRBJ2-1
TGTGCCAGCAGTTTTAAGGTTGGCACTGAAGCTTTCTTT	CASSFKVGTEAFF	-	TRBV12-3/TRBV12-4	-	TRBJ1-1
TGCGCCAGCAGCATTCCACAGGGGGCGTCCGGGGATGGCTACACCTTC	CASSIPQGASGDGYTF	-	TRBV5-1	TRBD1	TRBJ1-2
TGTGCCAGCAGCCAGCGACAGGGGGCGTACGAGCAGTACTTC	CASSQRQGAYEQYF	-	TRBV3-1/TRBV3-2	TRBD1	TRBJ2-7
TGTGCCAGCAGCTTTCAACTAGCGGGAGGGCCTGGGTCCAACGAGCAGTACTTC	CASSFQLAGGPGSNEQYF	-	TRBV7-2	TRBD2	TRBJ2-7
TGTGCCAGCAGCCAAGGGTCCACACCAGATACGCAGTATTTT	CASSQGSTPDTQYF	-	TRBV3-1/TRBV3-2	-	TRBJ2-3
TGTGCCAGCAGGACACCCAACGGGGGCTACACCTTC	CASRTPNGGYTF	-	TRBV2	-	TRBJ1-2
TGCGCCAGCAGTGAGTCCTTCCGGGGTTGGAAAACTGAAGCTTTCTTT	CASSESFRGWKTEAFF	-	TRBV10-1	-	TRBJ1-1
TGTGCCAGCAGTGTGGGCAGTGGGGGCACCGGGGAGCTGTTTTTT	CASSVGSGGTGELFF	-	TRBV2	-	TRBJ2-2
TGTGCCAGCAGTCCTCCCCGTGGGAGGTGGAGCGAGCAGTACTTC	CASSPPRGRWSEQYF	once	TRBV6-5	-	TRBJ2-7
TGTGCCAGCAGCTTATTTCACGGCCTAGAGGAAAAACTGTTTTTT	CASSLFHGLEEKLFF	-	TRBV7-9	-	TRBJ1-4
TGTGCCAGCAGCTTAGCGGCGGGAGTGTCCTACGAGCAGTACTTC	CASSLAAGVSYEQYF	-	TRBV7-9	TRBD2	TRBJ2-7
TGCAGCGTCGAAAGGGGGACTAGCGTTTGGGAGACCCAGTACTTC	CSVERGTSVWETQYF	-	TRBV29-1	TRBD2	TRBJ2-5
TGTGCCAGCAGCCAAGAATCTCCAGATACGCAGTATTTT	CASSQESPDTQYF	-	TRBV4-2	-	TRBJ2-3
TGTGCCAGCAGCTTAGTTGGACAGGGCACAGATACGCAGTATTTT	CASSLVGQGTDTQYF	once	TRBV11-2	TRBD1	TRBJ2-3
TGCAGCGTTGAAGGGACAGGGCAGTTCTTC	CSVEGTGQFF	-	TRBV29-1	TRBD1	TRBJ2-1
TGTGCCAGCGAGCTGTCTGGGGCCAACGTCCTGACTTTC	CASELSGANVLTF	-	TRBV3-1/TRBV3-2	-	TRBJ2-6
TGTGCCAGCAGTTTAGGGAATGAGCAGTTCTTC	CASSLGNEQFF	-	TRBV27	-	TRBJ2-1
TGTGCCACACGGGACAGGGTGGGAGAGACCCAGTACTTC	CATRDRVGETQYF	-	TRBV5-4	TRBD1	TRBJ2-5
TGTGCCAGCATCCAGACAGGGGGCGCCTCCGTGGCTGAAGCTTTCTTT	CASIQTGGASVAEAFF	-	TRBV7-8	TRBD1	TRBJ1-1
TGTGCCAGCAGCCAAGACCAGATAGGGGGGTCTAATGAAAAACTGTTTTTT	CASSQDQIGGSNEKLFF	-	TRBV3-1/TRBV3-2	-	TRBJ1-4
TGTGCCATCAGTGACGCGGCGGGAGGCCGCTCCTACAATGAGCAGTTCTTC	CAISDAAGGRSYNEQFF	-	TRBV10-3	TRBD2	TRBJ2-1
TGTGCCAGCAGTGACGGGCGGGAGTGGGACAATGAGCAGTTCTTC	CASSDGREWDNEQFF	-	TRBV6-4	TRBD2	TRBJ2-1
TGTGCCAGCAGCTTGCCGGACAGGGATGGCTACACCTTC	CASSLPDRDGYTF	-	TRBV5-4	TRBD1	TRBJ1-2
TGTGCCAGCAGTTACTCGAAGGGACAGGGGAACTATGGCTACACCTTC	CASSYSKGQGNYGYTF	-	TRBV6-6	TRBD1	TRBJ1-2
TGTGCCAGCAGCCCAGTAGCGGGGCCGATCACAGATACGCAGTATTTT	CASSPVAGPITDTQYF	-	TRBV3-1/TRBV3-2	TRBD2	TRBJ2-3
TGTGCCAGCAGTCAAGGGGGCGCTAAAGGCTACACCTTC	CASSQGGAKGYTF	-	TRBV3-1/TRBV3-2	TRBD1	TRBJ1-2
TGTGCCAGCAGCTATTTCGGGACAGCTGGAAACACCATATATTTT	CASSYFGTAGNTIYF	-	TRBV5-6	TRBD1	TRBJ1-3